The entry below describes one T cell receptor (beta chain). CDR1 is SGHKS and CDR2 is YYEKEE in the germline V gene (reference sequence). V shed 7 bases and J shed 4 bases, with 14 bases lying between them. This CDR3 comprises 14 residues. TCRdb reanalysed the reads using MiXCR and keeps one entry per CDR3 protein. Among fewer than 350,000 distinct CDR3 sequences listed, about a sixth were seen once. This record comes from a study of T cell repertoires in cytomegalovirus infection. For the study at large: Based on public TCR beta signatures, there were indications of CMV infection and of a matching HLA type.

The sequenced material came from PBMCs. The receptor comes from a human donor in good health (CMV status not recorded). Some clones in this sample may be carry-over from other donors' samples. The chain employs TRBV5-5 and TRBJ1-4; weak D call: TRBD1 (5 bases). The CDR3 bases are TGTGCCAGCCTCCCAGACAGTTATAATGAAAAACTGTTTTTT. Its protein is CASLPDSYNEKLFF. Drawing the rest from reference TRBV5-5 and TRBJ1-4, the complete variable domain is DAGVTQSPTHLIKTRGQQVTLRCSPISGHKSVSWYQQVLGQGPQFIFQYYEKEERGRGNFPDRFSARQFPNYSSELNVNALLLGDSALYLCASLPDSYNEKLFFGSGTQLSVL.